This T cell receptor beta chain was recovered during a study of blood T cell repertoires in COVID-19. Study-level background: Samples representing acute and convalescent COVID-19 were sourced from the United States, Italy and Spain. The cDNA or gDNA used as material had been derived from T cells, B-cell-depleted T cells, or PBMCs.

This clone was detected a few times. V trimming: 1 base; J trimming: 1 base; junction bases outside the gene matches: 1. This CDR3 spans 15 amino acids. Germline V gives CDR1 SEHNR, CDR2 FQNEAQ (reference sequence). Study processing details: Scientists estimated how many nucleated cells there were by amplifying reference gene primers. Libraries were prepared by immunoSEQ multiplex PCR; TCRdb keeps only in-frame clonotypes and omits some of them. The DNA was the basis for D and trimming; V, J and clone size are from that table. Found here are more than 9,500 clones, more than 80% of them singletons; the top ten hold around 5%.

This clonotype was sampled from a human donor in a cohort sampled during active COVID-19. The sample consisted of peripheral blood. The rearrangement joins TRBV7-9 to TRBJ2-3; 8 positions match TRBD2. CDR3 amino acids: CASSLVLAGTDTQYF. Written as DNA, the CDR3 is TGTGCCAGCAGCTTAGTACTAGCGGGCACAGATACGCAGTATTTT.